The clone carrying this T cell receptor (beta chain) was recorded many times. The data belong to a study of CD8 T cells in ankylosing spondylitis. Trimming left V 5 bases short and J 0 bases short, with 16 bases between. Germline-derived CDR1 and CDR2 are SEHNR and FQNEAQ (reference sequence). CDR3 length equals 16 residues. A single record per CDR3 protein comes from TCRdb applying MiXCR to the 5' RACE reads. The data contain 250,000 or so distinct CDR3 sequences, approximately 10% of them singletons. The source of this sequence is a male donor with ankylosing spondylitis or in good health (not recorded which). This chain joins TRBV7-9 and TRBJ1-1, with D possibly matching TRBD1 (6 bases). The specimen was blood, either unsorted or a sorted T cell fraction (not recorded which). The CDR3 bases are TGTGCCAGCAGCCCCTACCAAGGACAGTTGAACACTGAAGCTTTCTTT. This codes for CASSPYQGQLNTEAFF.